The 15 T cell receptor beta chains given below trace back to one sample, sequenced in a study of T cell changes during pregnancy in multiple sclerosis. Produced via immunoSEQ multiplex PCR; TCRdb's table is partial and in-frame only. There are some 38,000 clones in the sample; 80% to 95% occur only once, and over 10% lies in the top ten. The source was CD8+ T cells from peripheral blood mononuclear cells, collected after pregnancy. These receptor sequences come from a female donor with multiple sclerosis, enrolled in a pregnancy study.

This rearrangement joins TRBV19 to TRBJ2-7; possibly TRBD1 for D (5 bases). Germline values: CDR1 LNHDA, CDR2 SQIVND (reference sequence). The CDR3 consists of 15 residues. Trimming took 2 bases from V and 3 from J, leaving 14 bases between them. In nucleotides, the CDR3 is TGTGCCAGTAGTATATCCTGGCAGGGAATCTACGAGCAGTACTTC. Its protein is CASSISWQGIYEQYF.

This sequence joins TRBV28 and TRBJ2-1; 7 bases fit TRBD2. The trim removed 5 bases at V and 9 bases at J, leaving 13 bases unmatched. Per germline, CDR1 MDHEN and CDR2 SYDVKM. CDR3 length: 15 amino acids. The CDR3 DNA reads as TGTGCCAGCAGTCCGGAGGTAGCGGGTAAAGGTGAGCAGTTCTTC. Residues: CASSPEVAGKGEQFF. The complete variable domain, with remaining parts taken from reference TRBV28 and TRBJ2-1, reads DVKVTQSSRYLVKRTGEKVFLECVQDMDHENMFWYRQDPGLGLRLIYFSYDVKMKEKGDIPEGYSVSREKKERFSLILESASTNQTSMYLCASSPEVAGKGEQFFGPGTRLTVL.

The V gene is TRBV13, the J gene TRBJ2-2; 8 nucleotides line up with TRBD1. The CDR3 has 18 amino acids. CDR1 PRHDT and CDR2 FYEKMQ come from the germline V gene (reference sequence). The trim removed 0 bases at V and 2 bases at J, leaving 8 bases unmatched. The CDR3 DNA is TGTGCCAGCAGCTTAGGAGAGACAGGGGCTACTAACACCGGGGAGCTGTTTTTT. Translated, it gives CASSLGETGATNTGELFF.

This sequence joins TRBV5-6 and TRBJ2-7, with 7 bases that match TRBD1. The CDR3 covers 14 residues. V lost 3 bases to trimming and J lost 3 bases; unmatched junction nucleotides: 6. Germline V CDR1 and CDR2: SGHDT, YYEEEE. CDR3 sequence (DNA): TGTGCCAGCAGCTCCGGGACAGCCATCTACGAGCAGTACTTC. It specifies CASSSGTAIYEQYF.

The chain has TRBV27 and TRBJ2-2; 10 positions agree with TRBD1. Germline trimming cut 0 bases from V and 7 bases from J; bases unmatched to any gene: 11. This CDR3 spans 18 amino acids. Germline V CDR1 and CDR2: MNHEY, SMNVEV (reference sequence). This chain's CDR3 is CASSLSYGDRGIGGELFF. The CDR3 DNA is TGTGCCAGCAGTTTATCCTACGGGGACAGGGGAATTGGCGGGGAGCTGTTTTTT.

This sequence joins TRBV5-1 and TRBJ2-2; TRBD1 aligns across 9 bases. Germline V lookup: CDR1 SGHRS, CDR2 YFSETQ. CDR3 length: 16 amino acids. J was trimmed by 7 bases and V by 6 bases; bases with no gene match: 13. CDR3 DNA: TGCGCCAGCACCCAACTGGGACAGGGAGGTGGCGGGGAGCTGTTTTTT. It codes for CASTQLGQGGGGELFF.

V usage is TRBV30 and J usage is TRBJ2-3; TRBD2 aligns across 12 bases. With V trimmed by 4 bases and J by 4 bases, 12 bases remained unmatched. CDR3 length: 17 amino acids. Germline-derived CDR1 and CDR2 are GTSNPN and SVGIG (reference sequence). The CDR3 protein is CAWNDSGLAGWSDTQYF. CDR3 DNA: TGTGCCTGGAACGACTCAGGACTAGCGGGATGGTCAGATACGCAGTATTTT.

The chain uses TRBV18 and TRBJ2-7; tentative D call: TRBD1 (5 bases). The CDR3 is made up of 13 amino acids. Germline lookup yields CDR1 KGHSH and CDR2 LQKENI. V was trimmed by 0 bases and J by 2 bases, leaving 5 bases between them. The CDR3 region has the DNA TGTGCCAGCTCACCACCGACAGCCTACGAGCAGTACTTC. As protein: CASSPPTAYEQYF. Drawing the rest from reference TRBV18 and TRBJ2-7, the complete variable domain is NAGVMQNPRHLVRRRGQEARLRCSPMKGHSHVYWYRQLPEEGLKFMVYLQKENIIDESGMPKERFSAEFPKEGPSILRIQQVVRGDSAAYFCASSPPTAYEQYFGPGTRLTVT.

This chain joins TRBV11-2 and TRBJ1-4, with 9 bases aligning to TRBD1. The CDR3 runs to 15 residues. J lost 8 bases, V lost 3 bases, and 7 bases had no gene match. CDR1 and CDR2 from the germline V gene are SGHAT and FQNNGV. The CDR3 DNA is TGTGCCAGCAGCTTTGGGACAGGGATTCAGGAAAAACTGTTTTTT. Translating it yields CASSFGTGIQEKLFF.

This clone was found once. The chain couples TRBV13 to TRBJ2-1, with D possibly being TRBD1 (6 bases). The CDR3 is 12 residues long. CDR1 is PRHDT and CDR2 is FYEKMQ in the germline V gene (reference sequence). Trimming took 5 bases from V and 9 from J, leaving 11 bases between them. In nucleotides, the CDR3 is TGTGCCAGCAGCGACAGAGGGGGTGAGCAGTTCTTC. This encodes CASSDRGGEQFF.

The chain links TRBV10-3 to TRBJ1-5; 8 nucleotides line up with TRBD1. V shed 10 bases and J 4 bases; nucleotides not matched to a gene: 9. CDR1 is ENHRY, CDR2 SYGVKD, per germline. The CDR3 runs 14 residues. The CDR3 nucleotides are TGTGCCACCTCCGGGACAGGTACTAATCAGCCCCAGCATTTT. It specifies CATSGTGTNQPQHF.

The chain is built from TRBV4-2 and TRBJ2-7; the match to TRBD2 covers 7 bases. The germline CDR1 and CDR2 sequences are LGHNA and YNFKEQ. The CDR3 contains 17 residues. V shed 0 bases and J 2 bases; nucleotides not matched to a gene: 10. CDR3 loop: CASSQEISGWKTYEQYF. The DNA for the CDR3 is TGTGCCAGCAGCCAAGAGATTAGCGGGTGGAAGACCTACGAGCAGTACTTC.

The chain has TRBV6-1 and TRBJ2-7, with D uncertain. The germline gives CDR1 MNHNS, CDR2 SASEGT. This CDR3 spans 16 amino acids. V dropped 2 bases and J dropped 0 bases, with 14 bases sitting between them. This chain's CDR3 is CASSEWVSSDSYEQYF. CDR3 nucleotide sequence: TGTGCCAGCAGTGAATGGGTTAGCTCGGACTCCTACGAGCAGTACTTC.

The genes are TRBV9 and TRBJ2-7; D is ambiguous. Germline V gene data show CDR1 as SGDLS and CDR2 as YYNGEE. The ends were cut back, 4 bases at V and 6 bases at J, with 14 bases in the middle. The CDR3 sequence is 13 residues long. The CDR3 region has the DNA TGTGCCAGCAGCCCTCCCTCGCCAGGCGAGCAGTACTTC. It yields the protein CASSPPSPGEQYF.

The chain combines TRBV6-5 with TRBJ2-5; 9 bases fit TRBD2. The J segment lost 2 bases and the V segment lost 4 bases, leaving 5 bases of the junction unmatched. CDR1 MNHEY and CDR2 SVGAGI come from the germline V gene. The CDR3 is 15 amino acids. DNA for the CDR3: TGTGCCAGCAGTTGGGGAGCGGGAGGACAAGAGACCCAGTACTTC. Protein sequence: CASSWGAGGQETQYF.